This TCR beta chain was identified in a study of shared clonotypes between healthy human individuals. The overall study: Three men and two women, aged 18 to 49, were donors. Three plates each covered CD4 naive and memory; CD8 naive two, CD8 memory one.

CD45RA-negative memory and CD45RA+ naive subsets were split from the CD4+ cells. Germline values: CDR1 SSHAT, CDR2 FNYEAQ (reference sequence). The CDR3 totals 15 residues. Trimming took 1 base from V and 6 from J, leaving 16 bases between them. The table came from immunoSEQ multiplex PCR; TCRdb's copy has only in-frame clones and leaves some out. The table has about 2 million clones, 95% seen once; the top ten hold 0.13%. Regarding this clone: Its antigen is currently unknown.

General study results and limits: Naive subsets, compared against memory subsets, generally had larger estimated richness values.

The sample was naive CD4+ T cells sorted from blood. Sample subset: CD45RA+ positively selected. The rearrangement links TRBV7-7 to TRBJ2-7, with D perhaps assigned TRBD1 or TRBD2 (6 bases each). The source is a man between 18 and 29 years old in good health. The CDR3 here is CASSLGGAGYGEQYF. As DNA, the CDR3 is TGTGCCAGCAGCTTAGGGGGGGCAGGGTATGGCGAGCAGTACTTC.